This record covers a single T cell receptor beta chain. Its antigen is not known. This record belongs to a study of T cell clonotyping in hematopoietic cell transplantation. At the level of the study: Recipients' pretransplant samples followed cytoreduction. Study-wide results and limits: Broader posttransplant TCR repertoire diversity was predicted by graft donor and pretransplant recipient Inverse Simpson Index values. No sorting was done, leaving CD4 and CD8 contributions mixed.

Time point meaning: recipient sample about 28 days before transplant, after cytoreduction. Blood collection times were about day -28 and days 30, 100, 180 posttransplant. The protocol was immunoSEQ multiplex PCR, while the TCRdb copy is restricted to in-frame clones and leaves out a portion. The table includes tens of thousands of clones, 90% to 96% detected once. The clonotype comes from a woman between 45 and 65 years old with acute myeloid leukemia. Some clones in this sample may be carry-over from other donors' samples. The material sequenced was peripheral blood mononuclear cells, taken before stem cell transplant.

CDR3 in DNA: TGTGCCAGCTCACCACAGGGGGGTAATGAAAAACTGTTTTTT. This codes for CASSPQGGNEKLFF. This sequence joins TRBV18 and TRBJ1-4; weak D call: TRBD1 (6 bases). Trimming removed 1 base at V and 4 bases at J, with 7 bases between. The germline V gene has CDR1 KGHSH and CDR2 LQKENI. CDR3 length equals 14 residues. The full variable domain, in which reference TRBV18 and TRBJ1-4 provide the parts outside the CDR3, is NAGVMQNPRHLVRRRGQEARLRCSPMKGHSHVYWYRQLPEEGLKFMVYLQKENIIDESGMPKERFSAEFPKEGPSILRIQQVVRGDSAAYFCASSPQGGNEKLFFGSGTQLSVL.